The rows below give T cell receptor beta chains drawn from one sample of a study of T-cell memory formation after mild COVID-19. One entry per CDR3 protein results from TCRdb running MiXCR on the 5' RACE reads. The table includes about 320,000 distinct CDR3 sequences, over 11% detected once. Sequenced material: PBMCs or a T cell subset sorted from them (not recorded which). These receptors were collected from a man aged 18 to 30 who had mild COVID-19 (a few samples of this study predate the infection). Cell type and time point are not known. CDR3s include the opening cysteine and the closing phenylalanine or tryptophan. The D gene is left open where the match is weak. Clone size, where shown, is once, few, many, or a class for clones that have expanded.

j_call: TRBJ2-7
v_call: TRBV11-2
d_call: TRBD1
cdr3_length: 16
clone_size: few
cdr3_nt: TGTGCCAGCAGCATCTTACCCGGGACAGGGACCCACGAGCAGTACTTC
cdr3_aa: CASSILPGTGTHEQYF

j_call: TRBJ2-5
v_call: TRBV9
d_call: NA
cdr3_length: 14
clone_size: few
cdr3_nt: TGTGCCAGCAGCGTAGGGCAGTACCAAGAGACCCAGTACTTC
cdr3_aa: CASSVGQYQETQYF

j_call: TRBJ1-6
v_call: TRBV9
d_call: NA
cdr3_length: 15
clone_size: NA
cdr3_nt: TGTGCCAGCAGCGTAGCCGGGGGCAAGTTTCAAGCCCTCCACTTT
cdr3_aa: CASSVAGGKFQALHF

j_call: TRBJ1-6
v_call: TRBV7-9
d_call: NA
cdr3_length: 18
clone_size: NA
cdr3_nt: TGTGCCAGCAGCGGAATCGTGGGTGCGTACCCCGCTGGGTCACCCCTCCACTTT
cdr3_aa: CASSGIVGAYPAGSPLHF

j_call: TRBJ2-6
v_call: TRBV5-1
d_call: NA
cdr3_length: 13
clone_size: NA
cdr3_nt: TGCGCCAGCACCCGGCCTGGGGCCAACGTCCTGACTTTC
cdr3_aa: CASTRPGANVLTF

j_call: TRBJ1-3
v_call: TRBV20-1
d_call: NA
cdr3_length: 12
clone_size: NA
cdr3_nt: TGCAGTGCGCAGGGCTCTGGAAACACCATATATTTT
cdr3_aa: CSAQGSGNTIYF

j_call: TRBJ1-2
v_call: TRBV5-5
d_call: TRBD1
cdr3_length: 15
clone_size: once
cdr3_nt: TGTGCCAGCAGCCCCGTCCCCGACAGGGTGTCTGGCTACACCTTC
cdr3_aa: CASSPVPDRVSGYTF

j_call: TRBJ1-4
v_call: TRBV7-6
d_call: NA
cdr3_length: 14
clone_size: few
cdr3_nt: TGTGCCAGCAGCTTATCAGGGACGAATGAAAAACTGTTTTTT
cdr3_aa: CASSLSGTNEKLFF

j_call: TRBJ1-1
v_call: TRBV2
d_call: NA
cdr3_length: 17
clone_size: NA
cdr3_nt: TGTGCCAGCAGGGACCAAGTCAGGGTCGCGGCGAACACTGAAGCTTTCTTT
cdr3_aa: CASRDQVRVAANTEAFF

j_call: TRBJ2-1
v_call: TRBV7-7
d_call: TRBD2
cdr3_length: 13
clone_size: few
cdr3_nt: TGTGCCAGCAGCACGGGACTAGTAGACGAGCAGTTCTTC
cdr3_aa: CASSTGLVDEQFF

j_call: TRBJ2-1
v_call: TRBV28
d_call: TRBD2
cdr3_length: 12
clone_size: few
cdr3_nt: TGTGCCACCGGACTAGCGGGGAACGAGCAGTTCTTC
cdr3_aa: CATGLAGNEQFF

j_call: TRBJ2-3
v_call: TRBV25-1
d_call: NA
cdr3_length: 15
clone_size: many
cdr3_nt: TGTGCCAGCAGTGAGCCAGGGAGTATAACAGATACGCAGTATTTT
cdr3_aa: CASSEPGSITDTQYF

j_call: TRBJ2-1
v_call: TRBV7-2
d_call: TRBD2
cdr3_length: 15
clone_size: NA
cdr3_nt: TGTGCCAGCAGCCTAGCGGGGGGGCCGCGGTATGAGCAGTTCTTC
cdr3_aa: CASSLAGGPRYEQFF

j_call: TRBJ2-1
v_call: TRBV12-3/TRBV12-4
d_call: NA
cdr3_length: 16
clone_size: NA
cdr3_nt: TGTGCCAGCAGGCCCACCGGCGGCGGACTATTGATCGAGCAGTTCTTC
cdr3_aa: CASRPTGGGLLIEQFF

j_call: TRBJ2-3
v_call: TRBV4-2
d_call: TRBD2
cdr3_length: 17
clone_size: NA
cdr3_nt: TGTGCCAGCAGCCAAGATAGAAGCGGGGGGCCCACAGATACGCAGTATTTT
cdr3_aa: CASSQDRSGGPTDTQYF

j_call: TRBJ2-1
v_call: TRBV7-9
d_call: NA
cdr3_length: 16
clone_size: NA
cdr3_nt: TGTGCCAGCAGCTTACCCTCAGGGGTCGGGGTCAATGAGCAGTTCTTC
cdr3_aa: CASSLPSGVGVNEQFF

j_call: TRBJ1-2
v_call: TRBV5-1
d_call: NA
cdr3_length: 15
clone_size: few
cdr3_nt: TGCGCCAGCAGCTTGGGGCCAGCACGGCACTATGGCTACACCTTC
cdr3_aa: CASSLGPARHYGYTF

j_call: TRBJ2-5
v_call: TRBV7-8
d_call: NA
cdr3_length: 14
clone_size: NA
cdr3_nt: TGTGCCAGCAGCCACCGAGGGGGTGTGGAGACCCAGTACTTC
cdr3_aa: CASSHRGGVETQYF

j_call: TRBJ2-2
v_call: TRBV5-1
d_call: NA
cdr3_length: 13
clone_size: NA
cdr3_nt: TGCGCCAGTCATAGCGGGAACACCGGGGAGCTGTTTTTT
cdr3_aa: CASHSGNTGELFF

j_call: TRBJ1-2
v_call: TRBV18
d_call: TRBD1
cdr3_length: 15
clone_size: few
cdr3_nt: TGTGCCAGCTCACCATCACAGGGGTCCAACTATGGCTACACCTTC
cdr3_aa: CASSPSQGSNYGYTF

j_call: TRBJ1-2
v_call: TRBV29-1
d_call: NA
cdr3_length: 13
clone_size: NA
cdr3_nt: TGCAGCGTTGACCCGGGACAACAATATGGCTACACCTTC
cdr3_aa: CSVDPGQQYGYTF

j_call: TRBJ2-1
v_call: TRBV6-6
d_call: NA
cdr3_length: 17
clone_size: many
cdr3_nt: TGTGCCAGCAGTCTTAGAAACAGGGCCGCAAGTGAGAATGAGCAGTTCTTC
cdr3_aa: CASSLRNRAASENEQFF